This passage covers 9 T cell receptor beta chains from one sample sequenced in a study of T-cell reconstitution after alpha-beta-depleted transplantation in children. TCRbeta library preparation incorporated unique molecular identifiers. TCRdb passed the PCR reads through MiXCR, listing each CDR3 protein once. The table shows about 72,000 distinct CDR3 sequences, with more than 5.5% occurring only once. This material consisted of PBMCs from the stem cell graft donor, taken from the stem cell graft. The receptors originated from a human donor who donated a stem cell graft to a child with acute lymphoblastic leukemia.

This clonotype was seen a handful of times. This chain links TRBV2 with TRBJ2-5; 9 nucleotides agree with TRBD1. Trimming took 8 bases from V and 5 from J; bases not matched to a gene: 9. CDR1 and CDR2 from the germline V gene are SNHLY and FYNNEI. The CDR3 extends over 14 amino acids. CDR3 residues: CASAGTGSRETQYF. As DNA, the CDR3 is TGTGCCAGCGCGGGGACAGGGTCTCGGGAGACCCAGTACTTC.

The CDR3 loop is CSVSGINYGYTF. CDR3 sequence (DNA): TGCAGTGTTTCAGGGATTAACTATGGCTACACCTTC. The V gene is TRBV20-1, the J gene TRBJ1-2; D is perhaps TRBD1 (5 bases). Germline V gene data show CDR1 as DFQATT and CDR2 as SNEGSKA (reference sequence). CDR3 size: 12 residues. The V gene lost 7 bases and the J gene lost 1 base, with 10 bases spanning the gap.

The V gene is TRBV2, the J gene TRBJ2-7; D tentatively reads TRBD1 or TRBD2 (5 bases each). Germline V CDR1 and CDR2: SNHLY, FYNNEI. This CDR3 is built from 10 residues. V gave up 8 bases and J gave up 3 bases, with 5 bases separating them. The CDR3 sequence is CASGGYEQYF. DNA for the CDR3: TGTGCCAGCGGGGGCTACGAGCAGTACTTC.

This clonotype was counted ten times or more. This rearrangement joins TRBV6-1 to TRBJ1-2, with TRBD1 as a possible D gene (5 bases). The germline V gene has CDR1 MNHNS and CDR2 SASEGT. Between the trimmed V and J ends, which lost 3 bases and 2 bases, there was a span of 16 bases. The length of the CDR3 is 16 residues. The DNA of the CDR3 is TGTGCCAGCAGTGACCTCACCCGATCAGGGAACTATGGCTACACCTTC. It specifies CASSDLTRSGNYGYTF.

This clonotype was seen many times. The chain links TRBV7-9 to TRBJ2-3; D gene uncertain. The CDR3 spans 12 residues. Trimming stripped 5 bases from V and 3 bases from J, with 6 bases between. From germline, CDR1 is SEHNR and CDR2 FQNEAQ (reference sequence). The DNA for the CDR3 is TGTGCCAGCAGCCCACAGACAGATACGCAGTATTTT. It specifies CASSPQTDTQYF.

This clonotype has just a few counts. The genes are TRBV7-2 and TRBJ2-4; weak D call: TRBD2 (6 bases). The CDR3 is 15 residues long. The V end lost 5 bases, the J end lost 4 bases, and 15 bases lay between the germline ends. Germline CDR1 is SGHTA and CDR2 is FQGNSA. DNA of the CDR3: TGTGCCAGCAGCCTCGACGCGGGGCTTAAAAACATTCAGTACTTC. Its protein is CASSLDAGLKNIQYF.

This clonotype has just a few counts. This CDR3 is CASSRGQGIGETQYF. In DNA, the CDR3 is TGTGCCAGCAGCCGTGGACAGGGAATAGGAGAGACCCAGTACTTC. The genes are TRBV14 and TRBJ2-5, with TRBD1 identical over 8 bases. V was pared by 4 bases and J by 4 bases, with 8 bases of the junction left unmatched. Germline V gives CDR1 SGHDN, CDR2 FVKESK. This CDR3 is 15 amino acids long.

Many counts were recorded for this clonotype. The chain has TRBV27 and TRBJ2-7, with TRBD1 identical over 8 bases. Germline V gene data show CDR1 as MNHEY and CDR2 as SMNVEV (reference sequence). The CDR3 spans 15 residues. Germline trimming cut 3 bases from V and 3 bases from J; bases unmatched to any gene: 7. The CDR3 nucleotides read TGTGCCAGCAGTTTGGGCCAGGGGGCCTTCTACGAGCAGTACTTC. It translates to CASSLGQGAFYEQYF.

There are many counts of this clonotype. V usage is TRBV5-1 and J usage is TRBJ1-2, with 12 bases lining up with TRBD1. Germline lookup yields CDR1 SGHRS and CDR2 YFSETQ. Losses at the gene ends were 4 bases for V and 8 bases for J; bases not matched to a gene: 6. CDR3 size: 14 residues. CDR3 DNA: TGCGCCAGCAGCCTATCCGGGACAGGGGGCGGCTACACCTTC. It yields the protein CASSLSGTGGGYTF.